The 13 T cell receptor beta chains given below trace back to one sample, sequenced in a study of blood T cell repertoires in COVID-19. Clones were sequenced by immunoSEQ multiplex PCR, and TCRdb holds only the in-frame ones, with some missing. Of 400,000 or so clones in the sample, over 75% were seen once. Specimen: PBMCs or T cells enriched from blood (not recorded which). The receptors were sampled from a woman between 40 and 55 years old with acute COVID-19.

This chain joins TRBV30 and TRBJ1-2, with 8 nucleotides matching TRBD1. J lost 4 bases, V lost 0 bases, and 10 bases had no gene match. Germline V lookup: CDR1 GTSNPN, CDR2 SVGIG (reference sequence). The CDR3 has 16 residues. The CDR3 is CAWSVFEGQGGYGYTF. In nucleotides, the CDR3 is TGTGCCTGGAGTGTTTTTGAAGGACAGGGTGGCTATGGCTACACCTTC.

Turning to this clone: Other DNA sequences within the sample encode an identical CDR3. V gene TRBV12-3 or TRBV12-4 combines with J gene TRBJ1-5; TRBD1 matches 7 bases. CDR3 length: 13 amino acids. V lost 5 bases and J lost 4; bases outside the gene matches: 2. CDR3 in amino acids: CASSRQGNQPQHF. CDR3 sequence (DNA): TGTGCCAGCAGTCGACAGGGAAATCAGCCCCAGCATTTT.

The V gene is TRBV5-1, the J gene TRBJ2-5, with a tentative D call TRBD2 (6 bases). Germline loops: CDR1 SGHRS, CDR2 YFSETQ. V lost 0 bases to trimming and J lost 5 bases, with 11 bases between them. The CDR3 loop spans 14 amino acids. CDR3 sequence reads: CASSLGGGFETQYF. The CDR3 DNA follows: TGCGCCAGCAGCTTGGGTGGAGGGTTCGAGACCCAGTACTTC.

CDR3 in amino acids: CASSSSVGTEAFF. The DNA for the CDR3 is TGTGCCAGCAGCTCGAGCGTTGGCACTGAAGCTTTCTTT. The rearrangement uses TRBV7-8 and TRBJ1-1, with unresolved D. This CDR3 spans 13 amino acids. Germline-derived CDR1 and CDR2 are SGHVS and FQNEAQ. The germline V and J ends were trimmed by 4 bases and 4 bases, with 10 bases remaining between them.

J is TRBJ1-2 and V is TRBV20-1; tentative D call: TRBD1 (6 bases). The CDR3 is made up of 9 amino acids. Trimming removed 3 bases from V and 10 bases from J, with 6 bases in between. Germline V gene data show CDR1 as DFQATT and CDR2 as SNEGSKA (reference sequence). CDR3 coding DNA: TGCAGTGCTAGGGGGGCCTACACCTTC. It translates to CSARGAYTF.

Here the CDR3 reads CASSRLEGEQFF. CDR3 DNA: TGTGCCAGCAGCCGACTAGAGGGTGAGCAGTTCTTC. The V gene is TRBV7-8, the J gene TRBJ2-1; the D gene is possibly TRBD2 (6 bases). The CDR3 extends over 12 amino acids. Trimming shortened V by 5 bases and J by 9 bases, and 11 bases separated the two germline ends. Germline V gene lookup returns CDR1 SGHVS and CDR2 FQNEAQ.

J is TRBJ1-6 and V is TRBV5-1; the match to TRBD1 covers 7 bases. Germline assignment: CDR1 SGHRS and CDR2 YFSETQ. The CDR3 totals 17 residues. V lost 4 bases to trimming and J lost 3 bases; unmatched junction nucleotides: 10. The CDR3, as DNA: TGCGCCAGCAGCCGTGACCGCACAGGGGTCTATAATTCACCCCTCCACTTT. Translated, it gives CASSRDRTGVYNSPLHF.

This chain uses TRBV21-1 with TRBJ2-7; TRBD2 is taken as the D call from the table, unchecked against the DNA. TRBV21-1 is a pseudogene. This CDR3 spans 16 amino acids. Written as DNA, the CDR3 is TGTGCCAGCAGCAAACTTTCCGCGGGAATACCCTACGAGCAGTACTTC. It encodes CASSKLSAGIPYEQYF.

The chain recombines TRBV5-4 with TRBJ1-2; the match to TRBD1 covers 8 bases. The V and J ends lost 2 bases and 2 bases, in that order; junction bases with no gene match: 5. The CDR3 is made up of 15 amino acids. Germline CDR1 is SGHNT and CDR2 is YYREEE (reference sequence). CDR3 sequence reads: CASSLPGQENYGYTF. CDR3 nucleotide sequence: TGTGCCAGCAGCTTACCGGGACAGGAAAACTATGGCTACACCTTC. The variable domain in full, with the rest retrieved from reference TRBV5-4 and TRBJ1-2, is ETGVTQSPTHLIKTRGQQVTLRCSSQSGHNTVSWYQQALGQGPQFIFQYYREEENGRGNFPPRFSGLQFPNYSSELNVNALELDDSALYLCASSLPGQENYGYTFGSGTRLTVV.

This clone is a singleton in its sample. V usage is TRBV7-8 and J usage is TRBJ1-1; 9 bases are a match to TRBD1. Unmatched junction bases numbered 19, after V lost 4 bases and J lost 4 bases. CDR1 and CDR2 from the germline V gene are SGHVS and FQNEAQ. This CDR3 has 19 residues. The CDR3 region has the DNA TGTGCCAGCAGCTCCCAACCCGGGACAGGGAGATTGGTAGGCACTGAAGCTTTCTTT. This codes for CASSSQPGTGRLVGTEAFF. Variable domain in full (rest from reference TRBV7-8 and TRBJ1-1): GAGVSQSPRYKVAKRGQDVALRCDPISGHVSLFWYQQALGQGPEFLTYFQNEAQLDKSGLPSDRFFAERPEGSVSTLKIQRTQQEDSAVYLCASSSQPGTGRLVGTEAFFGQGTRLTVV.

This chain joins TRBV9 and TRBJ1-3, with 11 bases identical to TRBD1. Germline lookup yields CDR1 SGDLS and CDR2 YYNGEE. The CDR3 length is 16 residues. Trimming at V came to 0 bases and at J to 4 bases, leaving 3 bases not matched to a gene. The CDR3 region has the DNA TGTGCCAGCAGCGTAGTGGGACAGGGGGGAGGAAACACCATATATTTT. Encoded protein: CASSVVGQGGGNTIYF.

This chain links TRBV5-1 with TRBJ2-1, with D hard to call. V was pared by 0 bases and J by 4 bases, with 5 bases between. The CDR3 covers 13 residues. The germline V gene encodes CDR1 SGHRS and CDR2 YFSETQ. CDR3 protein: CASSLDLYNEQFF. CDR3 in DNA: TGCGCCAGCAGCTTGGACCTATACAATGAGCAGTTCTTC.

The chain combines TRBV9 with TRBJ1-6; 10 nucleotides line up with TRBD1. From germline, CDR1 is SGDLS and CDR2 YYNGEE. This CDR3 spans 16 amino acids. V shed 0 bases, J shed 7 bases, and the junction held 4 bases outside the gene matches. Here the CDR3 DNA reads TGTGCCAGCAGCGTAGGCGGGACAGGGGTAAATTCACCCCTCCACTTT. It codes for CASSVGGTGVNSPLHF. Filled out from reference TRBV9 and TRBJ1-6, the complete variable domain reads DSGVTQTPKHLITATGQRVTLRCSPRSGDLSVYWYQQSLDQGLQFLIQYYNGEERAKGNILERFSAQQFPDLHSELNLSSLELGDSALYFCASSVGGTGVNSPLHFGNGTRLTVT.